Here is one T cell receptor beta chain with its context. Its antigen is undetermined. This specimen comes from a study of vaccination effects on CD4 cells after COVID-19. Whole-study context: A couple of convalescent patients each provided a sample, at 16 days and at one week before vaccination. General observations from the study: Early post-infection timepoints were absent, and convalescent patients were few.

V lost 2 bases and J 4 bases, leaving 9 bases between the germline ends. This CDR3 comprises 14 residues. The germline CDR1 and CDR2 sequences are MNHEY and SVGEGT. Using immunoSEQ multiplex PCR, the repertoire was profiled, and TCRdb retains in-frame clones only, with some absent. Of 30,000 to 45,000 clones in the sample, about 78% were seen once. With the ViraFEST assay, the study expanded antigen-specific CD4+ T cells using viral peptide pools, then sequenced them. Researchers isolated CD4+ T cells once 9 to 11 days of culture had elapsed. PCR showed that the person got SARS-CoV-2 infection at some point between March and December 2020. A half-medium replacement with IL-2 medium was carried out on days 3 and 7.

This specimen was CD4+ T cells from PBMCs cultured with HCoV-NL63 spike peptides, taken before COVID-19 vaccination. This clonotype was obtained from a human donor who had a prior SARS-CoV-2 infection. The rearrangement uses TRBV6-2 or TRBV6-3 and TRBJ2-1; possible D gene TRBD2, 5 bases. CDR3: CASSYGGSYNEQFF. Here the CDR3 DNA reads TGTGCCAGCAGTTACGGCGGGTCATACAATGAGCAGTTCTTC.